This T cell receptor (beta chain) was documented in a study of T cell repertoires in cytomegalovirus infection. The wider study: Recently identified HLA-C-restricted CMV epitopes and well-studied HLA-B-restricted CMV epitopes were used by the study. A matching HLA type, together with CMV infection, was signaled by public TCR beta signatures.

The CDR3 is made up of 16 amino acids. CDR1 and CDR2 (germline): SGHVS, FNYEAQ. The germline V and J ends were trimmed by 5 bases and 0 bases, with 13 bases remaining between them. TCRdb analysed the reads with MiXCR anew, one entry per CDR3 protein. The data contain roughly 150,000 distinct CDR3 sequences, around 30% of them seen just once; the ten biggest clones take up roughly half. Concerning this clonotype itself: The antigen remains unidentified.

This clonotype was sampled from a human donor in good health (CMV status not recorded). Some clones in this sample may be carry-over from other donors' samples. The chain has TRBV7-6 and TRBJ2-2; D remains ambiguous. This specimen consisted of CD8+ T cells from cultured PBMCs, obtained from culture after CMV antigen stimulation. The CDR3: CASSPDPFANTGELFF. In DNA form, the CDR3 reads TGTGCCAGCAGCCCGGACCCTTTTGCGAACACCGGGGAGCTGTTTTTT.